What follows are 15 T cell receptor beta chains derived from one specimen sequenced in a study of cytomegalovirus exposure and HLA in healthy donors. The PCR had 60 Vbeta and 13 Jbeta primers. Only in-frame clones appear in the TCRdb table, and some are missing; sequencing was by immunoSEQ multiplex PCR. Of around 150,000 clones in the sample, 87% are singletons; the top ten hold 0.7% to 1%. Sequencing was carried out using PBMCs. These receptors all stem from a woman in her twenties or thirties in good health and CMV-seronegative.

The chain has TRBV7-9 and TRBJ2-7, with D possibly being TRBD2 (6 bases). The CDR3 runs to 13 residues. Germline CDR1 reads SEHNR; CDR2 reads FQNEAQ (reference sequence). Trimming removed 10 bases at V and 2 bases at J, with 15 bases between. CDR3: CATGWGETYEQYF. The CDR3 nucleotides are TGTGCCACCGGCTGGGGGGAAACCTACGAGCAGTACTTC.

The CDR3 sequence is CASSESSGGPSTDTQYF. As DNA, the CDR3 is TGCGCCAGCAGTGAGTCTAGCGGGGGACCTAGCACAGATACGCAGTATTTT. The chain recombines TRBV10-2 with TRBJ2-3; TRBD2 matches 9 bases. Looked up from germline, CDR1 is WSHSY and CDR2 is SAAADI. The V segment lost 0 bases and the J segment 0 bases; nucleotides outside the gene matches: 4. The CDR3 is 17 amino acids.

The chain joins TRBV5-1 to TRBJ1-4; maybe TRBD1 (5 bases). The ends were cut back, 0 bases at V and 8 bases at J, with 17 bases in the middle. Germline CDR1 reads SGHRS; CDR2 reads YFSETQ. The CDR3 is 16 residues long. DNA of the CDR3: TGCGCCAGCAGCTTGGCCCTTTCAGGGCCTAGGGAAAAACTGTTTTTT. It encodes CASSLALSGPREKLFF.

This clone was observed a handful of times. The chain is built from TRBV9 and TRBJ2-1; TRBD1 aligns across 10 bases. The CDR3 is 16 amino acids. V gave up 4 bases and J gave up 6 bases; unmatched junction bases: 10. Germline CDR1 reads SGDLS; CDR2 reads YYNGEE. The CDR3, as DNA: TGTGCCAGCAGCCCACCGGGGACAGGGGCCTTCAATGAGCAGTTCTTC. Residues: CASSPPGTGAFNEQFF.

The chain joins TRBV2 to TRBJ2-2, with D perhaps TRBD1 (6 bases). The V end was cut by 7 bases, the J end by 2 bases, with 20 bases between. The CDR3 sequence is 17 residues long. In germline, CDR1 is SNHLY, CDR2 FYNNEI. Here the CDR3 reads CASISTSRDKNTGELFF. The CDR3 DNA reads TGTGCCAGCATCTCCACCTCCCGGGACAAAAACACCGGGGAGCTGTTTTTT.

The chain recombines TRBV5-1 with TRBJ1-4, with a weak D call TRBD1 (6 bases). The germline V gene has CDR1 SGHRS and CDR2 YFSETQ. V lost 3 bases and J lost 5, with 11 bases in between. The CDR3 extends over 14 amino acids. The CDR3 protein is CASSWTVENEKLFF. The CDR3 bases are TGCGCCAGCAGCTGGACAGTTGAAAATGAAAAACTGTTTTTT.

The chain employs TRBV5-1 and TRBJ2-5; 8 positions match TRBD2. The V gene end was trimmed by 0 bases and the J gene end by 2 bases; junction bases not matched to a gene: 6. Germline lookup yields CDR1 SGHRS and CDR2 YFSETQ. The CDR3 runs 16 residues. The CDR3 is CASSLAQAGVQETQYF. DNA for the CDR3: TGCGCCAGCAGCTTGGCCCAAGCGGGGGTTCAAGAGACCCAGTACTTC.

V usage is TRBV29-1 and J usage is TRBJ2-1, with 8 bases aligning to TRBD2. Per the germline V gene, CDR1 is SQVTM and CDR2 is ANQGSEA. V lost 7 bases to trimming and J lost 3 bases; unmatched junction nucleotides: 11. There are 15 residues in the CDR3. CDR3 in amino acids: CSAAPRLAGYNEQFF. The CDR3 DNA follows: TGCAGCGCCGCCCCCCGGCTAGCGGGCTACAATGAGCAGTTCTTC.

This chain links TRBV6-1 with TRBJ2-7; a possible D gene is TRBD1 (6 bases). CDR3 length: 15 amino acids. V shed 0 bases and J shed 1 base, with 10 bases lying between them. Germline assignment: CDR1 MNHNS and CDR2 SASEGT. The DNA of the CDR3 is TGTGCCAGCAGTGAAGCCCGGGACAATTCCTACGAGCAGTACTTC. Residues: CASSEARDNSYEQYF.

The rearrangement joins TRBV30 to TRBJ1-2, with D possibly TRBD1 on 5 matching bases. The CDR3 totals 13 residues. Per the germline V gene, CDR1 is GTSNPN and CDR2 is SVGIG (reference sequence). Trimming left V 2 bases short and J 4 bases short, with 11 bases between. In nucleotides, the CDR3 is TGTGCCTGGAGTTTACAGGAGTTCTATGGCTACACCTTC. Protein product: CAWSLQEFYGYTF. The whole variable domain, filled in from reference TRBV30 and TRBJ1-2, reads SQTIHQWPATLVQPVGSPLSLECTVEGTSNPNLYWYRQAAGRGLQLLFYSVGIGQISSEVPQNLSASRPQDRQFILSSKKLLLSDSGFYLCAWSLQEFYGYTFGSGTRLTVV.

The V call is TRBV28, the J call TRBJ2-1, with TRBD2 matching over 9 bases. The CDR3 contains 14 residues. CDR1 is MDHEN, CDR2 SYDVKM, per germline. J was trimmed by 2 bases and V by 5 bases; bases with no gene match: 1. The CDR3 here is CASSGTSPYNEQFF. CDR3 DNA: TGTGCCAGCAGTGGGACTAGCCCCTACAATGAGCAGTTCTTC.

The V call is TRBV9, the J call TRBJ1-4; D is unclear. The CDR3 covers 15 residues. V was shortened by 0 bases and J by 5 bases, with 11 bases between the two germline ends. Germline lookup yields CDR1 SGDLS and CDR2 YYNGEE. The chain's CDR3 is CASSVDPQRNEKLFF. Written as DNA, the CDR3 is TGTGCCAGCAGCGTAGATCCGCAGCGGAATGAAAAACTGTTTTTT. Complete variable domain (other parts from reference TRBV9 and TRBJ1-4): DSGVTQTPKHLITATGQRVTLRCSPRSGDLSVYWYQQSLDQGLQFLIQYYNGEERAKGNILERFSAQQFPDLHSELNLSSLELGDSALYFCASSVDPQRNEKLFFGSGTQLSVL.

This rearrangement joins TRBV6-6 to TRBJ2-7, with 7 nucleotides matching TRBD1. The V gene end was trimmed by 0 bases and the J gene end by 6 bases; junction bases not matched to a gene: 5. Germline V gives CDR1 MNHNY, CDR2 SVGAGI (reference sequence). The CDR3 is 14 residues long. The CDR3 sequence is CASSYSRDSPEQYF. The DNA for the CDR3 is TGTGCCAGCAGTTACTCGAGGGACAGTCCCGAGCAGTACTTC.

The V and J genes are TRBV11-2 and TRBJ2-5; 8 positions agree with TRBD2. This CDR3 contains 15 residues. Germline V gives CDR1 SGHAT, CDR2 FQNNGV. V lost 3 bases and J lost 1; bases outside the gene matches: 4. CDR3 DNA: TGTGCCAGCAGCTTCGGCGGGGGGATCCAAGAGACCCAGTACTTC. Translation: CASSFGGGIQETQYF.

The rearrangement joins TRBV7-2 to TRBJ2-7, with 7 bases identical to TRBD2. The germline CDR1 and CDR2 sequences are SGHTA and FQGNSA. The CDR3 length is 15 residues. The junction had 8 bases not matched to a gene; V was cut back by 3 bases and J by 3 bases. The CDR3: CASSFSRGLDYEQYF. The CDR3 DNA reads as TGTGCCAGCAGCTTCTCGCGGGGGTTGGACTACGAGCAGTACTTC. Full variable domain (missing parts from reference TRBV7-2 and TRBJ2-7): GAGVSQSPSNKVTEKGKDVELRCDPISGHTALYWYRQSLGQGLEFLIYFQGNSAPDKSGLPSDRFSAERTGGSVSTLTIQRTQQEDSAVYLCASSFSRGLDYEQYFGPGTRLTVT.